This T cell receptor (beta chain) was observed in a study of CD4 and CD8 cells across lung adenocarcinoma regions. This clonotype was counted at least ten times. Each CDR3 protein is one row after TCRdb ran MiXCR on the PCR reads. There are around 25,000 distinct CDR3 sequences in the sample; 52% occur only once, and about 20% lies in the top ten. Donors had localized lung adenocarcinoma, a non-small cell lung cancer. Losses at the gene ends were 6 bases for V and 6 bases for J; bases not matched to a gene: 12. The CDR3 has 15 amino acids. This TCR was sampled from a male donor with lung adenocarcinoma. The CD4 and CD8 labels of this study may be unreliable. The material sequenced was CD4+ T cells from the center of a lung tumor. V and J are TRBV12-3 or TRBV12-4 and TRBJ2-3; 7 bases line up with TRBD1. Here the CDR3 reads CASRGDRALRDTQYF. CDR3 nucleotide sequence: TGTGCCAGCAGGGGAGACAGGGCCCTAAGGGATACGCAGTATTTT.